This T cell receptor (beta chain) was sequenced in a study of T cell responses to AZD1222 COVID-19 vaccine. Whole-study findings and limits: Clonal diversity may have been underestimated in mostly white British donors. Spike as a whole was targeted by vaccine-associated CD4 TCRs, dominant at 160-218 and 743-854.

V trimming: 5 bases; J trimming: 4 bases; junction bases outside the gene matches: 4. CDR1 is MDHEN and CDR2 is SYDVKM in the germline V gene. The CDR3 is made up of 14 amino acids. TCRdb's copy holds only in-frame clones and misses some; the assay was immunoSEQ multiplex PCR. The sample has roughly 110,000 clones; approximately 90% are singletons. As for this clone: Antigen unknown.

Sequencing used peripheral blood, obtained 28 days after the second AZD1222 dose. The sequence was obtained from an adult who received the AZD1222 COVID-19 vaccine. This chain links TRBV28 with TRBJ1-2, with 10 bases matching TRBD1. The CDR3 loop is CASSARQGAYGYTF. As DNA, the CDR3 is TGTGCCAGCAGTGCGCGACAGGGGGCCTATGGCTACACCTTC.